This is a list of T cell receptor beta chains from one sample in a study of blood T cell repertoires in COVID-19. Profiled with immunoSEQ multiplex PCR; TCRdb holds only in-frame clones, not every one. The sample contains approximately 140,000 clones, about 84% of which appear only once. Sequenced material: peripheral blood. The source is a man aged 55 to 70 with active or convalescent COVID-19. CDR3s include the opening cysteine and the closing phenylalanine or tryptophan. A D gene is named only where the DNA matches it firmly. For some rows the clone size is stated as once, few or many, or as a class when expanded; others skip it.

clone_size: .
v_call: TRBV10-3
d_call: TRBD2
j_call: TRBJ2-3
cdr3_aa: CAISATSGRTDTQYF
cdr3_nt: TGTGCCATCAGTGCGACTAGCGGGAGGACAGATACGCAGTATTTT

clone_size: .
v_call: TRBV14
d_call: .
j_call: TRBJ1-1
cdr3_aa: CASSPRGGVGTEAFF
cdr3_nt: TGTGCCAGCAGCCCGCGAGGAGGAGTGGGTACTGAAGCTTTCTTT

clone_size: few
v_call: TRBV7-9
d_call: .
j_call: TRBJ1-4
cdr3_aa: CASSLRSTNEKLFF
cdr3_nt: TGTGCCAGCAGCTTGCGATCAACTAATGAAAAACTGTTTTTT

clone_size: .
v_call: TRBV15
d_call: TRBD2
j_call: TRBJ2-1
cdr3_aa: CATSSHLAGGAYNEQFF
cdr3_nt: TGTGCCACCAGCAGCCACCTAGCGGGAGGGGCCTACAATGAGCAGTTCTTC

clone_size: .
v_call: TRBV11-3
d_call: .
j_call: TRBJ2-3
cdr3_aa: CASSSRRRGALGKHTDTQYF
cdr3_nt: TGTGCCAGCAGCTCCCGTCGGAGGGGAGCCCTCGGTAAGCACACAGATACGCAGTATTTT

clone_size: few
v_call: TRBV18
d_call: .
j_call: TRBJ2-5
cdr3_aa: CASSPRQQETQYF
cdr3_nt: TGTGCCAGCTCACCACGGCAGCAAGAGACCCAGTACTTC

clone_size: .
v_call: TRBV18
d_call: TRBD1
j_call: TRBJ2-5
cdr3_aa: CASSPKQGARGETQYF
cdr3_nt: TGTGCCAGCTCACCCAAACAGGGGGCGCGGGGAGAGACCCAGTACTTC

clone_size: .
v_call: TRBV18
d_call: TRBD1
j_call: TRBJ1-1
cdr3_aa: CASSRGQGMNTEAFF
cdr3_nt: TGTGCCAGCTCACGGGGACAGGGGATGAACACTGAAGCTTTCTTT

clone_size: .
v_call: TRBV3-1/TRBV3-2
d_call: .
j_call: TRBJ1-1
cdr3_aa: CASSQVPVTGRTEAFF
cdr3_nt: TGTGCCAGCAGCCAAGTCCCCGTGACAGGTAGGACTGAAGCTTTCTTT

clone_size: .
v_call: TRBV7-3
d_call: .
j_call: TRBJ2-1
cdr3_aa: CASSPGGTDNEQFF
cdr3_nt: TGTGCCAGCAGCCCTGGGGGGACAGACAATGAGCAGTTCTTC

clone_size: .
v_call: TRBV4-3
d_call: .
j_call: TRBJ2-7
cdr3_aa: CASSQEGTGTYEQYF
cdr3_nt: TGCGCCAGCAGCCAAGAAGGAACCGGGACCTACGAGCAGTACTTC

clone_size: once
v_call: TRBV7-9
d_call: .
j_call: TRBJ1-5
cdr3_aa: CASSVQGSDQPQHF
cdr3_nt: TGTGCCAGCAGCGTTCAGGGTAGTGATCAGCCCCAGCATTTT

clone_size: .
v_call: TRBV7-2
d_call: TRBD2
j_call: TRBJ2-2
cdr3_aa: CASRRPSGTTRTTGELFF
cdr3_nt: TGTGCCAGCAGGCGCCCTAGCGGGACGACACGAACAACCGGGGAGCTGTTTTTT

clone_size: few
v_call: TRBV9
d_call: TRBD2
j_call: TRBJ2-5
cdr3_aa: CASSPASGRDQETQYF
cdr3_nt: TGTGCCAGCAGCCCAGCTAGCGGGAGGGACCAAGAGACCCAGTACTTC

clone_size: .
v_call: TRBV9
d_call: .
j_call: TRBJ1-4
cdr3_aa: CASSGTGVGEKLFF
cdr3_nt: TGTGCCAGCAGCGGAACAGGAGTAGGTGAAAAACTGTTTTTT

clone_size: .
v_call: TRBV24-1
d_call: .
j_call: TRBJ2-1
cdr3_aa: CATSDLTGRNEQFF
cdr3_nt: TGTGCCACCAGTGATTTGACAGGGAGAAATGAGCAGTTCTTC

clone_size: .
v_call: TRBV27
d_call: TRBD2
j_call: TRBJ2-1
cdr3_aa: CASSVTSGPYNEQFF
cdr3_nt: TGTGCCAGCAGTGTGACTAGCGGGCCCTATAATGAGCAGTTCTTC

clone_size: .
v_call: TRBV5-1
d_call: .
j_call: TRBJ1-1
cdr3_aa: CASRADSVTFF
cdr3_nt: TGCGCCAGCAGGGCTGACAGTGTCACTTTCTTT

clone_size: .
v_call: TRBV27
d_call: .
j_call: TRBJ2-3
cdr3_aa: CASSTGPPTDTQYF
cdr3_nt: TGTGCCAGCAGCACAGGCCCACCCACAGATACGCAGTATTTT

clone_size: once
v_call: TRBV6-5
d_call: TRBD2
j_call: TRBJ2-1
cdr3_aa: CASSPPTSGYNEQFF
cdr3_nt: TGTGCCAGCAGTCCCCCGACTAGCGGCTACAATGAGCAGTTCTTC

clone_size: .
v_call: TRBV27
d_call: .
j_call: TRBJ2-2
cdr3_aa: CASSNLVTGELFF
cdr3_nt: TGTGCCAGCAGTAATCTAGTAACCGGGGAGCTGTTTTTT

clone_size: .
v_call: TRBV18
d_call: .
j_call: TRBJ1-1
cdr3_aa: CASSLGQMNTEAFF
cdr3_nt: TGTGCCAGCTCCCTCGGACAGATGAACACTGAAGCTTTCTTT

clone_size: few
v_call: TRBV7-9
d_call: .
j_call: TRBJ1-3
cdr3_aa: CASSLGGEGNTIYF
cdr3_nt: TGTGCCAGCAGCTTAGGGGGCGAGGGAAACACCATATATTTT

clone_size: .
v_call: TRBV6-2/TRBV6-3
d_call: .
j_call: TRBJ2-3
cdr3_aa: CASSSLRISTDTQYF
cdr3_nt: TGTGCCAGCAGCTCACTCCGAATCAGCACAGATACGCAGTATTTT

clone_size: .
v_call: TRBV7-2
d_call: TRBD1
j_call: TRBJ2-7
cdr3_aa: CASSPTLQGAREQYF
cdr3_nt: TGTGCCAGCAGCCCTACACTACAGGGGGCTCGCGAGCAGTACTTC

clone_size: .
v_call: TRBV7-9
d_call: .
j_call: TRBJ1-2
cdr3_aa: CASSAGGVGYTF
cdr3_nt: TGTGCCAGCAGCGCCGGGGGAGTCGGCTACACCTTC

clone_size: .
v_call: TRBV7-2
d_call: .
j_call: TRBJ2-3
cdr3_aa: CASSLGVLATDTQYF
cdr3_nt: TGTGCCAGCAGCTTAGGTGTCCTAGCCACAGATACGCAGTATTTT

clone_size: once
v_call: TRBV18
d_call: TRBD2
j_call: TRBJ2-1
cdr3_aa: CASSSLGLAGRGPYNEQFF
cdr3_nt: TGTGCCAGCTCATCCCTAGGACTAGCGGGGAGAGGGCCCTACAATGAGCAGTTCTTC

clone_size: .
v_call: TRBV2
d_call: .
j_call: TRBJ1-4
cdr3_aa: CASSEAFGTGVEKLFF
cdr3_nt: TGTGCCAGCAGTGAAGCATTTGGGACGGGGGTTGAAAAACTGTTTTTT

clone_size: .
v_call: TRBV5-1
d_call: TRBD1
j_call: TRBJ2-5
cdr3_aa: CASSLAIGQGSETQYF
cdr3_nt: TGCGCCAGCAGCTTGGCCATAGGACAGGGGTCAGAGACCCAGTACTTC

clone_size: .
v_call: TRBV7-6
d_call: .
j_call: TRBJ2-7
cdr3_aa: CASSSPSVDGLAEQYF
cdr3_nt: TGTGCCAGCAGCTCCCCGAGCGTAGACGGGCTAGCCGAGCAGTACTTC